Reported below is one T cell receptor beta chain. The data were taken from a study of tissue T cells after allogeneic stem cell transplantation. Generated by immunoSEQ multiplex PCR, the TCRdb table keeps only in-frame clones and is missing some. The profile shows about 40,000 clones, about nine tenths of them singletons. The V end was cut by 3 bases, the J end by 9 bases, with 21 bases between. This CDR3 contains 16 residues. Germline-derived CDR1 and CDR2 are MNHEY and SVGAGI. The sample consisted of blood, taken before transplantation. The chain recombines TRBV6-5 with TRBJ1-3, with D possibly being TRBD1 (5 bases). The sequence came from a woman aged 35 to 69 who later had graft-versus-host disease after an allogeneic stem cell transplant. The CDR3 sequence is CASSYWAGPTGGTIYF. For the CDR3, the DNA is TGTGCCAGCAGTTATTGGGCAGGGCCTACGGGAGGCACCATATATTTT.